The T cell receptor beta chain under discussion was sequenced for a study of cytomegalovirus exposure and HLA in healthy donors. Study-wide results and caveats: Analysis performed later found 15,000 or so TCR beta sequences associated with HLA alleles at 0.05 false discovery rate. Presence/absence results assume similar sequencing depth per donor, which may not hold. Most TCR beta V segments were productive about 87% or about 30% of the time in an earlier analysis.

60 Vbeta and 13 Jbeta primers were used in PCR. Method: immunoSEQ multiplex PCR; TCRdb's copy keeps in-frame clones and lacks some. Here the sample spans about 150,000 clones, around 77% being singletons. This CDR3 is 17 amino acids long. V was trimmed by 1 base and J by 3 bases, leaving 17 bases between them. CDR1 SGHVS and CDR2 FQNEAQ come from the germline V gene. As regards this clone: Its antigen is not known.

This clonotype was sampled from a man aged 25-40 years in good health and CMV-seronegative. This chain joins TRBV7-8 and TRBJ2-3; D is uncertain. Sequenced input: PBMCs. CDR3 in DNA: TGTGCCAGCAGCTTAGGGCGAGTGGCGGCGGTAACAGATACGCAGTATTTT. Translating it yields CASSLGRVAAVTDTQYF.